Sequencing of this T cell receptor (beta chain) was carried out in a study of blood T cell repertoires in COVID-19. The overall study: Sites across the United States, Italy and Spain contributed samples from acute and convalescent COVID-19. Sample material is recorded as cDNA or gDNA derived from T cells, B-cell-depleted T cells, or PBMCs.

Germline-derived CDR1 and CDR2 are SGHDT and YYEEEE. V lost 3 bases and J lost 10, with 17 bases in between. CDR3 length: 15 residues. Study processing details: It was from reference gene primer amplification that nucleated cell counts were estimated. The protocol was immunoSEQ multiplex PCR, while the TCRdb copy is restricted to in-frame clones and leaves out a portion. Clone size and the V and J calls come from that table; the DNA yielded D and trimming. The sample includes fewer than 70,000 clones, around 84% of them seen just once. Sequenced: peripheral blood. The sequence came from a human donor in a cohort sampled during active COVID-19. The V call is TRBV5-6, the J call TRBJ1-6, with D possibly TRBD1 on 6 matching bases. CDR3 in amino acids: CASSYIRDTISPLHF. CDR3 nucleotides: TGTGCCAGCAGCTACATCCGGGACACGATCTCACCCCTCCACTTT.